Following are 2 T cell receptor beta chains from one sample sequenced in a study of blood T cell repertoires in COVID-19. Sequencing used immunoSEQ multiplex PCR; TCRdb keeps in-frame clones, though not all of them. Of around 160,000 clones in the sample, over 80% were seen once. Sequenced material: PBMCs or T cells enriched from blood (not recorded which). These receptors originate from a woman between 55 and 75 years old who had recovered from COVID-19.

The chain recombines TRBV11-1 with TRBJ2-5; 9 positions agree with TRBD2. Germline assignment: CDR1 SGHAT and CDR2 FQDESV (reference sequence). The CDR3 totals 14 residues. The V and J ends lost 4 bases and 4 bases, in that order; junction bases with no gene match: 4. The CDR3 here is CASSSFSGGETQYF. CDR3 DNA sequence: TGTGCCAGCAGCTCCTTTAGCGGGGGAGAGACCCAGTACTTC.

The V gene is TRBV19, the J gene TRBJ2-7; 10 nucleotides line up with TRBD2. With V trimmed by 4 bases and J by 0 bases, 6 bases remained unmatched. The CDR3 loop spans 16 amino acids. Germline CDR1 and CDR2: LNHDA and SQIVND (reference sequence). In DNA form, the CDR3 reads TGTGCCAGTAGTAAGGCGACTAGCGGGCTCTCCTACGAGCAGTACTTC. Protein: CASSKATSGLSYEQYF.